A single sample gave rise to the 11 T cell receptor beta chains below, sequenced in a study of blood T cell repertoires in COVID-19. Clones were read by immunoSEQ multiplex PCR, and TCRdb kept only the in-frame ones, dropping some. The profile shows roughly 220,000 clones, 82% of them singletons. The sample was PBMCs or T cells enriched from blood (not recorded which). Source of these receptors: a man aged 40-50 years who had recovered from COVID-19.

This chain joins TRBV12-3 or TRBV12-4 and TRBJ1-3; TRBD1 agrees at 7 bases. V lost 5 bases to trimming and J lost 7 bases; unmatched junction nucleotides: 5. The CDR3 totals 13 residues. The CDR3 DNA follows: TGTGCCAGCAGTCCGGACAGGCGGAACACCATATATTTT. This gives the protein CASSPDRRNTIYF.

This clone showed up just a few times. The chain recombines TRBV7-2 with TRBJ1-5; 8 bases are shared with TRBD1. Germline-derived CDR1 and CDR2 are SGHTA and FQGNSA. The V gene end was trimmed by 0 bases and the J gene end by 6 bases; junction bases not matched to a gene: 10. The CDR3 has 17 amino acids. The CDR3 DNA reads TGTGCCAGCAGCTTAGCGCCAGGGGGCGCCGGTGGTCAGCCCCAGCATTTT. It encodes CASSLAPGGAGGQPQHF.

The chain recombines TRBV5-4 with TRBJ1-6; 8 nucleotides agree with TRBD1. The germline gives CDR1 SGHNT, CDR2 YYREEE (reference sequence). The J segment lost 2 bases and the V segment lost 4 bases, leaving 5 bases of the junction unmatched. This CDR3 comprises 16 residues. DNA of the CDR3: TGTGCCAGCAGCCAGGACAGGGACCCCTATAATTCACCCCTCCACTTT. As protein: CASSQDRDPYNSPLHF. The full variable domain, in which reference TRBV5-4 and TRBJ1-6 provide the parts outside the CDR3, is ETGVTQSPTHLIKTRGQQVTLRCSSQSGHNTVSWYQQALGQGPQFIFQYYREEENGRGNFPPRFSGLQFPNYSSELNVNALELDDSALYLCASSQDRDPYNSPLHFGNGTRLTVT.

The chain uses TRBV3-1 (or the pseudogene TRBV3-2) and TRBJ1-5; perhaps TRBD1 as D (6 bases). Germline-derived CDR1 and CDR2 are LGHDT and YNNKEL (reference sequence). This CDR3 has 15 amino acids. Between the trimmed V and J ends, which lost 5 bases and 3 bases, there was a span of 14 bases. DNA for the CDR3: TGTGCCAGCAGCGAAGGGGGAGCGACCAATCAGCCCCAGCATTTT. It yields the protein CASSEGGATNQPQHF.

This chain connects TRBV3-1 (or the pseudogene TRBV3-2) to TRBJ2-3, with 8 bases identical to TRBD2. The J segment lost 4 bases and the V segment lost 1 base, leaving 16 bases of the junction unmatched. The CDR3 contains 19 residues. Per germline, CDR1 LGHDT and CDR2 YNNKEL (reference sequence). Here the CDR3 DNA reads TGTGCCAGCAGCCAAGTTAGTTGTGCGGGGGGAAGTCAATCAGATACGCAGTATTTT. Its translation is CASSQVSCAGGSQSDTQYF.

This clone has just a few counts. The gene calls are TRBV28 and TRBJ1-5; 7 nucleotides match TRBD1. This CDR3 has 14 residues. The germline V gene encodes CDR1 MDHEN and CDR2 SYDVKM. The V and J ends lost 7 bases and 2 bases, in that order; junction bases with no gene match: 5. CDR3 sequence: CASTTTGGNQPQHF. CDR3 coding DNA: TGTGCCAGCACCACCACAGGGGGCAATCAGCCCCAGCATTTT.

The J gene is TRBJ2-3, the V gene TRBV21-1; TRBD2, the D gene given by the table, was not confirmed from the DNA. TRBV21-1 is assigned pseudogene status. The CDR3 spans 14 residues. CDR3 sequence (DNA): TGTGCCAGGCAACGAGGGGGGGGCACAGATACGCAGTATTTT. Translating it yields CARQRGGGTDTQYF.

CDR3 residues: CASTSTGRHNEQFF. For the CDR3, the DNA is TGTGCCAGCACCTCTACAGGGAGACACAATGAGCAGTTCTTC. The chain recombines TRBV6-5 with TRBJ2-1; weak D call: TRBD1 (6 bases). The germline V and J ends were trimmed by 7 bases and 5 bases, with 15 bases remaining between them. Germline V gives CDR1 MNHEY, CDR2 SVGAGI. The CDR3 has 14 amino acids.

This clone was counted once. The J gene is TRBJ2-3, the V gene TRBV24-1; D uncertain. The V gene's germline CDR1 is KGHDR and CDR2 SFDVKD. V lost 1 base and J lost 5, with 18 bases in between. This CDR3 has 17 amino acids. For the CDR3, the DNA is TGTGCCACCAGTGATTTTGGTCGGAGCCCAATGGTAGATACGCAGTATTTT. It specifies CATSDFGRSPMVDTQYF.

V usage is TRBV5-4 and J usage is TRBJ1-3, with a tentative D call TRBD1 (6 bases). The germline gives CDR1 SGHNT, CDR2 YYREEE (reference sequence). The CDR3 has 15 residues. The V gene lost 2 bases and the J gene lost 0 bases, with 9 bases spanning the gap. The CDR3 coding sequence is TGTGCCAGCAGCTTAGGGGGTGTCTCTGGAAACACCATATATTTT. Amino acids: CASSLGGVSGNTIYF.

This chain joins TRBV7-3 and TRBJ2-5, with a weak D call TRBD1 (5 bases). Germline V lookup: CDR1 SGHTA, CDR2 FQGTGA. The CDR3 is 14 residues long. V was pared by 2 bases and J by 6 bases, with 13 bases between. The CDR3 sequence: CASSLDSYRKTQYF. The CDR3 nucleotides read TGTGCCAGCAGCTTAGACAGCTACCGGAAGACCCAGTACTTC.